This TCR beta chain appears in the sequencing data of a study of T cell changes during pregnancy in multiple sclerosis. The table came from immunoSEQ multiplex PCR; TCRdb's copy has only in-frame clones and leaves some out. The sample consists of about 64,000 clones, just over 90% of them appearing once. The CDR3 is 12 residues long. The V and J ends lost 7 bases and 2 bases respectively, with 9 bases between them. Germline V gene lookup returns CDR1 SNHLY and CDR2 FYNNEI. The chain uses TRBV2 and TRBJ2-7; TRBD1 is a possible D gene (5 bases). This material consisted of peripheral blood, taken in the second trimester of pregnancy. The TCR comes from a female donor with multiple sclerosis, enrolled in a pregnancy study. The CDR3 DNA is TGTGCCAGCACCCGACAGACCTACGAGCAGTACTTC. Translation: CASTRQTYEQYF.